A selection of T cell receptor beta chains follows, all from one sample in a study of CD8+ T cells in alopecia areata. The method was immunoSEQ multiplex PCR; TCRdb's version includes in-frame clones alone and lacks a portion of them. The sample includes 100,000 to 150,000 clones, more than 40% of them seen just once. The input for sequencing was CD8+ T cells sorted from blood, taken at week 0. These receptors all come from a human donor with alopecia areata. Each CDR3 is given with its conserved first and last residue. Some rows have no size entry. The others give once, few or many, or a class for an expanded clone.

V gene	J gene	clone size	CDR3 protein
TRBV13	TRBJ2-7	-	CASSRKGTGGIYEQYF
TRBV5-1	TRBJ2-3	-	CASSLEGQGAPDTQYF
TRBV5-4	TRBJ1-1	-	CASSFAGSGNREAFF
TRBV7-9	TRBJ2-7	once	CASSSWTGGLIEQYF
TRBV7-9	TRBJ2-4	-	CASSSGGGQTKNIQYF
TRBV23-1	TRBJ1-3	-	CASSQRDRSSGNTIYF
TRBV6-5	TRBJ2-1	-	CASSVGDEQFF
TRBV4-1	TRBJ1-1	few	CASSQVAIRMGEAFF
TRBV29-1	TRBJ1-1	-	CSGREGLEAFF
TRBV4-2	TRBJ1-4	once	CASSQEFDEKLFF
TRBV12-5	TRBJ2-5	-	CASGLMAWETQYF
TRBV7-9	TRBJ2-7	-	CASSSSPRGSDEQYF
TRBV11-2	TRBJ2-3	-	CASSLDDRVPSTDTQYF
TRBV5-1	TRBJ2-7	-	CASSLTGLGQARGHEQYF
TRBV6-5	TRBJ2-7	few	CASSYSGRSYEQYF
TRBV5-6	TRBJ2-7	once	CASSLETGEEQYF
TRBV29-1	TRBJ2-7	-	CSGRGGRGEQYF
TRBV29-1	TRBJ2-3	-	CSVAGASDTQYF